The T cell receptor (beta chain) under discussion was sequenced for a study of vaccination and CD4 T cells after COVID-19. The overall study: Stimulation of the cells used overlapping spike peptide pools from SARS-CoV-2 and from the common cold coronaviruses HCoV-NL63, HCoV-OC43 and HCoV-229E.

Remarks on this clonotype: What it recognizes is unknown.

An Oncomine TCR Beta short-read assay was used to sequence the DNA from cultured CD4+ T cells. CD4+ T cells were cultured, and genomic DNA was extracted from them. TCRdb analysed the PCR reads with MiXCR anew, one entry per CDR3 protein. The sample lists more than 10,000 distinct CDR3 sequences, approximately 35% occurring once. Treatment noted: approximately 11-day PBMC culture with coronavirus spike peptide pools or control peptides (ViraFEST assay). These CD4+ T cells came from an unexposed donor, sampled before the COVID-19 pandemic (2011-2018). ViraFEST used peptide pools to expand antigen-specific T cells and subsequently sequenced their TCRs. Germline loops: CDR1 MNHNS, CDR2 SASEGT. The CDR3 is 16 residues long. Trimming took 3 bases from V and 4 from J, leaving 18 bases between them.

The gene calls are TRBV6-1 and TRBJ1-2; D remains unclear. This TCR derives from a human donor in good health. Sequencing used CD4+ T cells from blood, cultured in vitro. As DNA, the CDR3 is TGTGCCAGCAGTGAGTCCTCTTGGTCAGGCCTCTATGGCTACACCTTC. This encodes CASSESSWSGLYGYTF.